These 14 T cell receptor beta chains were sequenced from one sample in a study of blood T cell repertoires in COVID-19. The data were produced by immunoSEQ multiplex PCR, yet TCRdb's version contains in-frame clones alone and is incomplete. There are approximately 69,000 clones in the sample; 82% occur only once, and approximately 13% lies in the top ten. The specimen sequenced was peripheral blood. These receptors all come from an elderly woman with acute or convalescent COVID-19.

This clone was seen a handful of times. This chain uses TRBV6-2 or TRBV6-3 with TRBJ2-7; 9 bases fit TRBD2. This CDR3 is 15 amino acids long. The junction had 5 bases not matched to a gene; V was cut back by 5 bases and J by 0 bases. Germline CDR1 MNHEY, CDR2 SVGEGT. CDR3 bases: TGTGCCAGCAGTAACGGACTAGCGACCTCCTACGAGCAGTACTTC. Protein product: CASSNGLATSYEQYF.

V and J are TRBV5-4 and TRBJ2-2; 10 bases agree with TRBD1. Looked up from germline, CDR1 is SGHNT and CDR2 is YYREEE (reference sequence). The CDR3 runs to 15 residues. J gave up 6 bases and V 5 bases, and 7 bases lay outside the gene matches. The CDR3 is CASRSGTGVAGELFF. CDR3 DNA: TGTGCCAGCAGGTCAGGGACAGGGGTCGCCGGGGAGCTGTTTTTT.

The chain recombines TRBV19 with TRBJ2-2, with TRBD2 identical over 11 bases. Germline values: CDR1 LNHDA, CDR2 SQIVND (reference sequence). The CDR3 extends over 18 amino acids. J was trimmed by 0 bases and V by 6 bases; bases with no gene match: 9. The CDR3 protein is CASRTGTSGSANTGELFF. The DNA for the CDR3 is TGTGCCAGTAGAACGGGGACTAGCGGATCCGCGAACACCGGGGAGCTGTTTTTT.

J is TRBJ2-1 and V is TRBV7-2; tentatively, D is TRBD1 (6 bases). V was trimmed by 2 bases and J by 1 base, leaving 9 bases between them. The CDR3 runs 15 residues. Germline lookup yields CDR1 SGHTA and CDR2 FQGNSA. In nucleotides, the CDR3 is TGTGCCAGCAGCTTAATGACAGGTTCCTACAATGAGCAGTTCTTC. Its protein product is CASSLMTGSYNEQFF.

The CDR3 here is CASSWGGNHNEQFF. DNA of the CDR3: TGTGCCAGTAGTTGGGGAGGGAACCACAATGAGCAGTTCTTC. This chain connects TRBV19 to TRBJ2-1; TRBD2 agrees at 7 bases. With 5 bases clipped from V and 5 bases from J, the junction kept 6 bases outside the gene matches. This CDR3 is 14 amino acids long. Germline values: CDR1 LNHDA, CDR2 SQIVND (reference sequence).

CDR3 sequence: CSVDNSPSGELFF. For the CDR3, the DNA is TGCAGCGTTGATAACAGTCCCTCCGGGGAGCTGTTTTTT. This sequence joins TRBV29-1 and TRBJ2-2; D is uncertain. Trimming stripped 3 bases from V and 6 bases from J, with 11 bases between. The CDR3 loop spans 13 amino acids. CDR1 is SQVTM, CDR2 ANQGSEA, per germline.

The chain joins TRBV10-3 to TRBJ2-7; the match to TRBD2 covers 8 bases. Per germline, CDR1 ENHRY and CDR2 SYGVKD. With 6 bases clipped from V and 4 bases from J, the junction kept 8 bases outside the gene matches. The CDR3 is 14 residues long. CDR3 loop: CAIRVREGNYEQYF. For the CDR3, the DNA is TGTGCCATCAGGGTCCGGGAGGGGAATTACGAGCAGTACTTC.

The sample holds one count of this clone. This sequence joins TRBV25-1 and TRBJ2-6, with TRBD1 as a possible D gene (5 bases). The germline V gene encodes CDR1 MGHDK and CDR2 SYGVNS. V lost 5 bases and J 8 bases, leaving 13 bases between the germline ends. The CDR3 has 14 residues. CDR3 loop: CASSKGHIPNVLTF. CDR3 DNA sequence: TGTGCCAGCAGTAAGGGGCATATTCCCAACGTCCTGACTTTC. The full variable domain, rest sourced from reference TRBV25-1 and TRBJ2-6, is EADIYQTPRYLVIGTGKKITLECSQTMGHDKMYWYQQDPGMELHLIHYSYGVNSTEKGDLSSESTVSRIRTEHFPLTLESARPSHTSQYLCASSKGHIPNVLTFGAGSRLTVL.

CDR3 nucleotide sequence: TGCGCCAGCAGTTCGGGACACCCGATTTCTGGAAACACCATATATTTT. Protein sequence: CASSSGHPISGNTIYF. The rearrangement uses TRBV5-1 and TRBJ1-3; D may be TRBD1 (6 bases). The germline V and J ends were trimmed by 5 bases and 1 base, with 16 bases remaining between them. Germline V gene sequence: CDR1 SGHRS, CDR2 YFSETQ. CDR3 length: 16 residues. The full variable domain, rest sourced from reference TRBV5-1 and TRBJ1-3, is KAGVTQTPRYLIKTRGQQVTLSCSPISGHRSVSWYQQTPGQGLQFLFEYFSETQRNKGNFPGRFSGRQFSNSRSEMNVSTLELGDSALYLCASSSGHPISGNTIYFGEGSWLTVV.

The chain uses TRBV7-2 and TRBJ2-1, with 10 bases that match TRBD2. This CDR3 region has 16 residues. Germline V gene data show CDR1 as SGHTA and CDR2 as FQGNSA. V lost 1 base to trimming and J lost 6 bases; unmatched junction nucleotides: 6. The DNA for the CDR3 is TGTGCCAGCAGCTTAGGACCGAGCGGGAGGGTCAATGAGCAGTTCTTC. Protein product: CASSLGPSGRVNEQFF.

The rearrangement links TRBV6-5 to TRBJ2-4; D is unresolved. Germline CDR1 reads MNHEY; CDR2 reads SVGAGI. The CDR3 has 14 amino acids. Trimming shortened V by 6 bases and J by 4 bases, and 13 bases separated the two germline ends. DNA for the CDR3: TGTGCCAGCAGATGGTACTATTCAAAAAACATTCAGTACTTC. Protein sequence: CASRWYYSKNIQYF.

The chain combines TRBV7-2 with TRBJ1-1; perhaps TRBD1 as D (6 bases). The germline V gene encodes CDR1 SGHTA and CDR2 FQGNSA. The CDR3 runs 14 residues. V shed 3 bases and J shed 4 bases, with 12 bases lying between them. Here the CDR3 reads CASSFRGWATEAFF. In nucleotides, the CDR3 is TGTGCCAGCAGCTTCAGGGGTTGGGCCACTGAAGCTTTCTTT.

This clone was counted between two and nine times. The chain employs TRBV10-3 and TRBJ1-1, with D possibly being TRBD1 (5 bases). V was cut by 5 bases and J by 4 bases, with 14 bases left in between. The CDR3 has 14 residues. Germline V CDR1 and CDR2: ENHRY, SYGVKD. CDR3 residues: CAISYDGGGTEAFF. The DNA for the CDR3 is TGTGCCATCAGTTATGACGGGGGGGGCACTGAAGCTTTCTTT.

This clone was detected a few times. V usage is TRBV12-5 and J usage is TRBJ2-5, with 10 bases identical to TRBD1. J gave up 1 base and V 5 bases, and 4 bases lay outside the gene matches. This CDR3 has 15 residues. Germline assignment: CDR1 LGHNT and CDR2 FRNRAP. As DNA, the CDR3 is TGTGCTAGTGGTGCGGGACAGGGGACCCAAGAGACCCAGTACTTC. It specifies CASGAGQGTQETQYF.